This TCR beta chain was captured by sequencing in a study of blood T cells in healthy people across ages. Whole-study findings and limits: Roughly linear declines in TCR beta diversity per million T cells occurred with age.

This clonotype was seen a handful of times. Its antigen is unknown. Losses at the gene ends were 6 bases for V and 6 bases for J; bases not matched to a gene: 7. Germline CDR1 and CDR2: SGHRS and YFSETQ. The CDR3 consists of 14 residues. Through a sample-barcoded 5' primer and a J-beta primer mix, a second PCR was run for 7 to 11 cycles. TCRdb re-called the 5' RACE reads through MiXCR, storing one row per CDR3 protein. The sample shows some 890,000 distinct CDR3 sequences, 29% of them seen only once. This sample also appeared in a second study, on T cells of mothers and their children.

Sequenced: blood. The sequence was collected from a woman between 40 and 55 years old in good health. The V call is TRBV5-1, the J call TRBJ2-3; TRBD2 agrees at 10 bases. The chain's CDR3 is CASTNSGGSDTQYF. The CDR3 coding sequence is TGCGCCAGCACTAATAGCGGGGGGTCGGATACGCAGTATTTT.